This T cell receptor (beta chain) was documented in a study of shared clonotypes between healthy human individuals. The assay was immunoSEQ multiplex PCR, and TCRdb's table has in-frame clones only and misses some. The data show 450,000 or so clones, 70% to 80% seen once. Study-wide points: The authors sampled blood alone, and tissue repertoires likely differ.

A note on this clone: Its antigen is as yet unknown.

The CDR3 sequence is 15 residues long. Germline CDR1 MNHNS, CDR2 SASEGT. V was clipped by 2 bases and J by 7 bases; unmatched bases: 5. The receptor was isolated from a woman between 40 and 55 years old in good health. Some clones in this sample may be carry-over from other donors' samples. The chain couples TRBV6-1 to TRBJ1-5; 10 positions agree with TRBD1. Sequencing was done on a sample of PBMCs. The CDR3, as DNA: TGTGCCAGCAGTGAATGGGACAGGGGTTCCCAGCCCCAGCATTTT. It translates to CASSEWDRGSQPQHF.